This T cell receptor beta chain was identified in a study of blood T cell repertoires in COVID-19. About the research overall: Samples representing acute and convalescent COVID-19 were sourced from the United States, Italy and Spain. The analysed material was cDNA or gDNA that came from T cells, B-cell-depleted T cells, or PBMCs.

Germline lookup yields CDR1 SEHNR and CDR2 FQNEAQ (reference sequence). The length of the CDR3 is 16 residues. Unmatched junction bases numbered 8, after V lost 3 bases and J lost 3 bases. In the original processing: Reference gene primer amplification in the assay estimated nucleated cell counts. Profiling relied on immunoSEQ multiplex PCR, and the TCRdb table lists in-frame clones only, not all of them. The V and J calls and the clone size are those of that table, but D and trimming were determined from the DNA. This table has 97,000 or so clones, around 92% appearing once. Sequencing was performed on peripheral blood. The origin of this receptor is a man between 18 and 29 years old with acute or convalescent COVID-19. The chain carries TRBV7-9 and TRBJ1-1; 9 bases map to TRBD1. CDR3 sequence reads: CASSFPRQGGDTEAFF. The CDR3 DNA is TGTGCCAGCAGCTTTCCCCGACAGGGGGGCGACACTGAAGCTTTCTTT.